The sequence of this T cell receptor (beta chain) was determined in a study of radiotherapy plus CTLA-4 blockade in lung cancer. TCRdb keeps only in-frame clones here, not all; method: immunoSEQ multiplex PCR. The sample consists of 65,000 to 90,000 clones, around 84% of them appearing once. The CDR3 has 15 residues. The trim removed 4 bases at V and 6 bases at J, leaving 7 bases unmatched. Germline-derived CDR1 and CDR2 are ENHRY and SYGVKD. The starting material was peripheral blood, obtained from a patient treated with radiotherapy plus ipilimumab. The chain combines TRBV10-3 with TRBJ1-2, with TRBD1 identical over 11 bases. The receptor was isolated from a human donor with non-small cell lung cancer who had stable disease on radiotherapy plus ipilimumab. The CDR3 loop is CAISAADRGLDGYTF. Written as DNA, the CDR3 is TGTGCCATCAGTGCCGCGGACAGGGGGCTGGATGGCTACACCTTC.